This T cell receptor (beta chain) emerged from a study of T cell clones after liver transplantation. CD3+CD4+ and CD3+CD8+ cells were FACS-sorted from thawed unstimulated PBMCs. TCRdb's copy holds only in-frame clones and misses some; the assay was immunoSEQ multiplex PCR. The table has 65,000 to 85,000 clones, around 80% seen once. The germline V gene has CDR1 SNHLY and CDR2 FYNNEI. The CDR3 is made up of 14 amino acids. Trimming left V 0 bases short and J 6 bases short, with 10 bases between. The sequences come from CD4+ T cells from blood, collected roughly 50 months after liver transplant. This sequence was found in a human patient who received a liver transplant. Some T cells may be graft donor cells. The chain joins TRBV2 to TRBJ2-3; D call uncertain. The CDR3 coding sequence is TGTGCCAGCAGTGAAGCGCCTTGGGCGGATACGCAGTATTTT. As protein: CASSEAPWADTQYF.